This TCR beta chain was recovered during a study of T cells in Graves' hyperthyroidism and ophthalmopathy. Study-wide points: The model identified upcoming ophthalmopathy a median approximately 6.4 months ahead of onset. Ophthalmopathy could be told apart from stable hyperthyroidism with a 13 V-J model.

The CDR3 regions of TCR beta were amplified from RNA transcripts. HTBI primers were employed in a first-round RT-PCR of the TCR CDR3. One entry per CDR3 protein, called by TCRdb with MiXCR from the multiplex PCR reads. The data contain roughly 740,000 distinct CDR3 sequences, roughly 15% of them singletons. Hyperthyroidism had been newly diagnosed in patients aged 18 to 65, and its duration was under 2 months. CDR3 length: 18 residues. The V and J ends lost 1 base and 2 bases, in that order; junction bases with no gene match: 8. CDR1 and CDR2 (germline): SEHNR, FQNEAQ (reference sequence). This clonotype occurred many times. Its antigen is not known.

This sequence originates from a man aged 18-30 years with Graves' hyperthyroidism. The chain carries TRBV7-9 and TRBJ2-3; 11 nucleotides match TRBD2. What was sequenced was blood. The CDR3 region is CASSLGLAGSLPTDTQYF. CDR3 in DNA: TGTGCCAGCAGCTTAGGACTAGCGGGATCCCTCCCCACAGATACGCAGTATTTT.